These 27 T cell receptor beta chains came from one sample sequenced in a study of blood T cells in healthy people across ages. Using a J-beta primer mix together with a sample-barcoded 5' primer, a second PCR was run for roughly 6 to 12 cycles. In TCRdb, the 5' RACE reads were re-called with MiXCR into one record per CDR3 protein. The profile shows some 640,000 distinct CDR3 sequences, around 45% of them singletons. Material for sequencing was blood. Receptors originate from a woman aged 55-69 years in good health.

This clonotype was found a few times. The chain has TRBV29-1 and TRBJ2-1; D tentatively fits TRBD1 or TRBD2 (6 bases each). CDR1 is SQVTM and CDR2 is ANQGSEA in the germline V gene. The CDR3 consists of 14 residues. V gave up 4 bases and J gave up 6 bases, with 16 bases separating them. The CDR3 DNA reads TGCAGCGTTGGGGGGCTAGCGAGGAGCAATGAGCAGTTCTTC. This encodes CSVGGLARSNEQFF.

V usage is TRBV20-1 and J usage is TRBJ2-1; the match to TRBD2 covers 7 bases. From germline, CDR1 is DFQATT and CDR2 SNEGSKA (reference sequence). V shed 3 bases and J 7 bases; nucleotides not matched to a gene: 3. The CDR3 contains 12 residues. The DNA of the CDR3 is TGCAGTGCTAGTGCGGGAGTTAATGAGCAGTTCTTC. Translation: CSASAGVNEQFF.

This chain uses TRBV14 with TRBJ1-6; D might be TRBD1 (5 bases). Germline V gene data show CDR1 as SGHDN and CDR2 as FVKESK. Trimming removed 5 bases from V and 9 bases from J, with 14 bases in between. The CDR3 is 14 amino acids. CDR3 in DNA: TGTGCCAGCAGCTCATCAGGGTTTGCTTCACCCCTCCACTTT. Translated: CASSSSGFASPLHF.

This clonotype has a count of ten or more. A much larger clone differs from this one at a single base, so this may be a read error. The chain links TRBV4-1 to TRBJ2-5, with 10 bases aligning to TRBD2. There are 15 residues in the CDR3. CDR1 and CDR2 (germline): MGHRA, YSYEKL. V trimming: 1 base; J trimming: 11 bases; junction bases outside the gene matches: 10. In nucleotides, the CDR3 is TGCGCCAGCAGCCAAGTTCCTAGCGGGAGCGATGAGCAGTACTTC. Its translation: CASSQVPSGSDEQYF.

This clonotype was seen a few times. This chain uses TRBV12-3 or TRBV12-4 with TRBJ2-3; 10 positions match TRBD2. This CDR3 region has 13 residues. V shed 5 bases and J 5 bases; nucleotides not matched to a gene: 1. This chain's CDR3 is CASSPSGRDTQYF. The DNA for the CDR3 is TGTGCCAGCAGTCCTAGCGGGAGAGATACGCAGTATTTT.

This clonotype was counted between two and nine times. The chain has TRBV27 and TRBJ2-7; TRBD2 agrees at 13 bases. Losses at the gene ends were 6 bases for V and 6 bases for J; bases not matched to a gene: 5. CDR3 length: 14 residues. Germline V gene sequence: CDR1 MNHEY, CDR2 SMNVEV (reference sequence). DNA for the CDR3: TGTGCCAGCAGACTAGCGGGAGGGCCCGGCGAGCAGTACTTC. It translates to CASRLAGGPGEQYF.

About this clonotype: This may be a read error: a much more frequent sequence differs by one nucleotide. The gene calls are TRBV4-2 and TRBJ1-1, with 7 bases lining up with TRBD1. Germline V gene sequence: CDR1 LGHNA, CDR2 YNFKEQ. The CDR3 extends over 19 amino acids. With 0 bases clipped from V and 5 bases from J, the junction kept 18 bases outside the gene matches. DNA of the CDR3: TGTGCCAGCAGCCAAGAAGACTTCCGGGTGAGGGGGCAAGGGACTGAAGCTTTCTTT. Translation: CASSQEDFRVRGQGTEAFF.

The chain joins TRBV6-2 or TRBV6-3 to TRBJ2-1; 7 positions match TRBD1. With V trimmed by 6 bases and J by 1 base, 12 bases remained unmatched. This CDR3 is built from 17 residues. Germline CDR1 is MNHEY and CDR2 is SVGEGT. This chain's CDR3 is CASSQRQGGSSYNEQFF. For the CDR3, the DNA is TGTGCCAGCAGCCAACGACAGGGTGGGAGTTCCTACAATGAGCAGTTCTTC.

The CDR3, as DNA: TGTGCCAGCAGCTCAATGATAGACCAGCCCCAGCATTTT. Translating it yields CASSSMIDQPQHF. The chain carries TRBV3-1 and TRBJ1-5; D unresolved. Germline-derived CDR1 and CDR2 are LGHDT and YNNKEL (reference sequence). CDR3 length: 13 residues. Between the trimmed V and J ends, which lost 5 bases and 7 bases, there was a span of 12 bases. The full variable domain, rest sourced from reference TRBV3-1 and TRBJ1-5, is DTAVSQTPKYLVTQMGNDKSIKCEQNLGHDTMYWYKQDSKKFLKIMFSYNNKELIINETVPNRFSPKSPDKAHLNLHINSLELGDSAVYFCASSSMIDQPQHFGDGTRLSIL.

This clonotype has only a few counts. The chain joins TRBV9 to TRBJ2-3; TRBD2 matches 8 bases. CDR3 length: 15 amino acids. With 1 base clipped from V and 4 bases from J, the junction kept 5 bases outside the gene matches. Germline V gene sequence: CDR1 SGDLS, CDR2 YYNGEE. The CDR3 nucleotides are TGTGCCAGCAGCGTAAAAGCGGGAGCCTCAGATACGCAGTATTTT. Protein: CASSVKAGASDTQYF. Filled out from reference TRBV9 and TRBJ2-3, the complete variable domain reads DSGVTQTPKHLITATGQRVTLRCSPRSGDLSVYWYQQSLDQGLQFLIQYYNGEERAKGNILERFSAQQFPDLHSELNLSSLELGDSALYFCASSVKAGASDTQYFGPGTRLTVL.

This clonotype came up a few times. The chain recombines TRBV5-1 with TRBJ2-5; TRBD2 is a possible D gene (5 bases). V was cut by 2 bases and J by 1 base, with 9 bases left in between. The CDR3 is 14 residues long. CDR1 SGHRS and CDR2 YFSETQ come from the germline V gene. CDR3 sequence: CASSFQRIQETQYF. In DNA, the CDR3 is TGCGCCAGCAGCTTCCAGCGGATCCAAGAGACCCAGTACTTC.

This chain connects TRBV6-2 or TRBV6-3 to TRBJ2-5; D perhaps matches TRBD1 (5 bases). The better agreement between TRBJ2-7 and the DNA end casts doubt on the J call. Germline CDR1 and CDR2: MNHEY and SVGEGT. The CDR3 runs to 14 residues. The CDR3 DNA sequence: TGTGCCAGCAGCAAGACAGCTCCTTCGTACGAGCAGTACTTC. Translation: CASSKTAPSYEQYF.

This clonotype has only a few counts. The chain uses TRBV6-1 and TRBJ2-7, with TRBD1 as a possible D gene (6 bases). The CDR3 is 18 residues long. V was shortened by 0 bases and J by 2 bases, with 20 bases between the two germline ends. CDR1 and CDR2 (germline): MNHNS, SASEGT. CDR3: CASSEAMGGPGVTYEQYF. The CDR3 DNA sequence: TGTGCCAGCAGTGAAGCGATGGGTGGGCCAGGGGTAACCTACGAGCAGTACTTC.

Of note for this clonotype: A much larger clone differs by one base, so this may be a read error. The chain carries TRBV28 and TRBJ2-5, with D perhaps TRBD1 or TRBD2 (5 bases each). The ends were cut back, 7 bases at V and 7 bases at J, with 13 bases in the middle. Germline V gene lookup returns CDR1 MDHEN and CDR2 SYDVKM. CDR3 length: 12 amino acids. The CDR3, as DNA: TGTGCCAGCAACGTGGGACGGGGGACCCAGTACTTC. Translation gives CASNVGRGTQYF. The whole variable domain, remainder taken from reference TRBV28 and TRBJ2-5, is DVKVTQSSRYLVKRTGEKVFLECVQDMDHENMFWYRQDPGLGLRLIYFSYDVKMKEKGDIPEGYSVSREKKERFSLILESASTNQTSMYLCASNVGRGTQYFGPGTRLLVL.

This clonotype was seen a single time. The rearrangement links TRBV19 to TRBJ2-5; 9 bases line up with TRBD2. Per the germline V gene, CDR1 is LNHDA and CDR2 is SQIVND (reference sequence). The CDR3 extends over 15 amino acids. The V gene end was trimmed by 8 bases and the J gene end by 3 bases; junction bases not matched to a gene: 10. The CDR3 DNA follows: TGTGCCAGTTGTCCTAGCGGGGACCCAAAAGAGACCCAGTACTTC. Amino acid sequence: CASCPSGDPKETQYF.

The sample holds many counts of this clonotype. The chain employs TRBV29-1 and TRBJ2-3, with TRBD2 identical over 8 bases. The CDR3 contains 16 residues. The trim removed 0 bases at V and 7 bases at J, leaving 12 bases unmatched. Looked up from germline, CDR1 is SQVTM and CDR2 is ANQGSEA. This CDR3 is CSVEDQRSGSSHTQYF. The CDR3 DNA sequence: TGCAGCGTTGAAGATCAACGCAGCGGGAGTTCACATACGCAGTATTTT.

This sequence joins TRBV6-4 and TRBJ2-3; D gene unclear. Germline V gene sequence: CDR1 MRHNA, CDR2 SNTAGT. The V and J ends lost 0 bases and 3 bases respectively, with 13 bases between them. The CDR3 sequence is 16 residues long. The CDR3: CASSDSVGSVTDTQYF. In nucleotides, the CDR3 is TGTGCCAGCAGTGACTCAGTGGGCTCAGTAACAGATACGCAGTATTTT.

J is TRBJ2-1 and V is TRBV14, with D uncertain. The V and J ends lost 5 bases and 4 bases respectively, with 9 bases between them. The V gene's germline CDR1 is SGHDN and CDR2 FVKESK. CDR3 size: 13 residues. The CDR3 coding sequence is TGTGCCAGCAGCTCACAAATGTACAATGAGCAGTTCTTC. Residues: CASSSQMYNEQFF. Full variable domain (outside the CDR3, taken from reference TRBV14 and TRBJ2-1): EAGVTQFPSHSVIEKGQTVTLRCDPISGHDNLYWYRRVMGKEIKFLLHFVKESKQDESGMPNNRFLAERTGGTYSTLKVQPAELEDSGVYFCASSSQMYNEQFFGPGTRLTVL.

This clonotype came up a few times. V gene TRBV19 combines with J gene TRBJ2-5; D not certain. V shed 4 bases and J shed 4 bases, with 16 bases lying between them. The germline gives CDR1 LNHDA, CDR2 SQIVND (reference sequence). This CDR3 spans 15 amino acids. The CDR3, as DNA: TGTGCCAGTAGTACCGACTCAGGCTCTGGAGAGACCCAGTACTTC. Protein: CASSTDSGSGETQYF.

A word on this clonotype: Germline and junction disagree at one end, which may indicate a read error. V usage is TRBV24-1 and J usage is TRBJ2-1; D possibly corresponds to TRBD2 (5 bases). Germline CDR1 and CDR2: KGHDR and SFDVKD. This CDR3 region has 13 residues. The CDR3, as DNA: TGTGCCGCCAGCGGCCGGGCGGGCTATGAGCAGTTCTTC. This sequence encodes CAASGRAGYEQFF.

The chain carries TRBV20-1 and TRBJ2-7, with D hard to call. The V gene's germline CDR1 is DFQATT and CDR2 SNEGSKA (reference sequence). V gave up 5 bases and J gave up 6 bases, with 11 bases separating them. This CDR3 spans 11 amino acids. In nucleotides, the CDR3 is TGCAGTGCTGTAACAGCGACCGAGCAGTACTTC. It yields the protein CSAVTATEQYF.

This chain joins TRBV20-1 and TRBJ2-1; 10 bases are shared with TRBD1. Looked up from germline, CDR1 is DFQATT and CDR2 is SNEGSKA (reference sequence). The V gene end was trimmed by 4 bases and the J gene end by 4 bases; junction bases not matched to a gene: 4. This CDR3 region has 14 residues. The CDR3 protein is CSAILDRGYNEQFF. As DNA, the CDR3 is TGCAGTGCTATTTTGGACAGGGGGTACAATGAGCAGTTCTTC.

The genes are TRBV20-1 and TRBJ2-3; TRBD2 matches 12 bases. The CDR3 runs to 15 residues. V lost 2 bases, J lost 3 bases, and 3 bases stayed unmatched. In germline, CDR1 is DFQATT, CDR2 SNEGSKA (reference sequence). The DNA for the CDR3 is TGCAGTGCTAGACCTAGCGGGAGGGGAACAGATACGCAGTATTTT. It translates to CSARPSGRGTDTQYF.

The CDR3 DNA sequence: TGTGCCAGCAGTAGGCGACAATCGAGCACAGATACGCAGTATTTT. This sequence encodes CASSRRQSSTDTQYF. The chain links TRBV27 to TRBJ2-3; D not certain. Trimming removed 5 bases at V and 0 bases at J, with 12 bases between. Germline V gene lookup returns CDR1 MNHEY and CDR2 SMNVEV (reference sequence). The CDR3 is 15 amino acids.

At least ten counts were recorded for this clonotype. V is TRBV7-9 and J is TRBJ2-7; D uncertain. This CDR3 is built from 14 residues. Germline V CDR1 and CDR2: SEHNR, FQNEAQ (reference sequence). Trimming removed 3 bases at V and 3 bases at J, with 12 bases between. The CDR3 nucleotides read TGTGCCAGCAGCTTGGCTGGGGTTGACTACGAGCAGTACTTC. Its translation: CASSLAGVDYEQYF.

The V gene is TRBV6-1, the J gene TRBJ2-3; D may be TRBD2 (6 bases). CDR3 length equals 16 residues. V was shortened by 2 bases and J by 2 bases, with 14 bases between the two germline ends. CDR1 is MNHNS and CDR2 is SASEGT in the germline V gene. In DNA form, the CDR3 reads TGTGCCAGCAGTGAAAATGGCGGGGTGCCCACAGATACGCAGTATTTT. This codes for CASSENGGVPTDTQYF.

The chain has TRBV6-1 and TRBJ2-7; the D gene is possibly TRBD2 (8 bases). CDR1 is MNHNS, CDR2 SASEGT, per germline. The CDR3 has 14 amino acids. With 7 bases removed from V and 5 bases from J, the gap between germline ends came to 18 bases. CDR3 coding DNA: TGTGCCAGCAACGTAGCGGGACAGCGGGACGAGCAGTACTTC. Encoded protein: CASNVAGQRDEQYF.